The entry below gives a single TCR beta chain sequence along with its context. This specimen comes from a study of PD-1 blockade in classical Hodgkin lymphoma. Across the study: The nivolumab dose that patients received was 3 mg/kg, given intravenously every 2 weeks.

CDR1 is SGHTA and CDR2 is FQGNSA in the germline V gene. The CDR3 spans 15 residues. V lost 0 bases and J lost 6, with 14 bases in between. Time point denoted: cycle 4 day 1 (C4D1), after more than five weeks of nivolumab. Relapse after autologous stem cell transplantation occurred in every patient, and brentuximab vedotin exposure varied. Thawed PBMCs were the source of CD4+ T cells, purified by magnetic negative selection. Measured with immunoSEQ multiplex PCR; TCRdb has only the in-frame clones, and not every one. The sample contains 30,000 or so clones, around 86% of which appear only once. Source: CD4+ T cells from blood, taken before the fourth cycle of nivolumab. The sequence was collected from a human donor with classical Hodgkin lymphoma. The V call is TRBV7-2, the J call TRBJ1-2; TRBD1 is a possible D gene (6 bases). The CDR3 nucleotides read TGTGCCAGCAGCTTAGCCACAGGGCCCGGGGATGGCTACACCTTC. This translates into CASSLATGPGDGYTF.